This TCR beta chain appears in the sequencing data of a study of regulatory T cells in long-lasting Graves disease. Time point here: persistent/refractory GD, antithyroid drugs over 5 years with positive TRAb. After RNA was extracted from PBMCs, the TCR library was made from it. Library construction for TCR beta used iRepertoire HTBI primers and Arm-PCR of CDR3 regions. MiXCR was run by TCRdb on the multiplex PCR reads, yielding one entry per CDR3 protein. The sample shows under 350,000 distinct CDR3 sequences, roughly 21% of them seen only once. Germline lookup yields CDR1 SGDLS and CDR2 YYNGEE. The CDR3 has 18 residues. The V segment lost 4 bases and the J segment 3 bases; nucleotides outside the gene matches: 12.

The source is a female donor with Graves disease. This specimen consisted of peripheral blood mononuclear cells (PBMCs), obtained when the disease was refractory, from a patient treated with antithyroid drugs. The rearrangement uses TRBV9 and TRBJ2-7; 14 bases are a match to TRBD2. CDR3 in DNA: TGTGCCAGCAGCTTAGGACTAGCGGGAGGCCGAAATCACTACGAGCAGTACTTC. It codes for CASSLGLAGGRNHYEQYF. The variable domain in full, with the rest retrieved from reference TRBV9 and TRBJ2-7, is DSGVTQTPKHLITATGQRVTLRCSPRSGDLSVYWYQQSLDQGLQFLIQYYNGEERAKGNILERFSAQQFPDLHSELNLSSLELGDSALYFCASSLGLAGGRNHYEQYFGPGTRLTVT.